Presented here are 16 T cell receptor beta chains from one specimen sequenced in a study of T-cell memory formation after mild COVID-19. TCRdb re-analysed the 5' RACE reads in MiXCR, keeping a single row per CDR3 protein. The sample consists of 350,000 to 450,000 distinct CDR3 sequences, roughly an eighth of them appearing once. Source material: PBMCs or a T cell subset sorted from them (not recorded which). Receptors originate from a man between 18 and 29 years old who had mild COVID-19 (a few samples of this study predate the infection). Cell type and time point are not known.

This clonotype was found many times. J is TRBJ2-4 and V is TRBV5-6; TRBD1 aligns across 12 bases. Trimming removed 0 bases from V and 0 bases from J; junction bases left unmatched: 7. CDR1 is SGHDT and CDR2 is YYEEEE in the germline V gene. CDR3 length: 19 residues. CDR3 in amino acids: CASSLDWDRGLLAKNIQYF. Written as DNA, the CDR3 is TGTGCCAGCAGCTTGGATTGGGACAGGGGGCTGCTAGCCAAAAACATTCAGTACTTC.

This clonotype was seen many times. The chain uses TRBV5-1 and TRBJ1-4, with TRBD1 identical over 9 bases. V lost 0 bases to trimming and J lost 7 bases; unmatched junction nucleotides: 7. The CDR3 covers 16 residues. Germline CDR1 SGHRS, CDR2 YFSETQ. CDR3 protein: CASSLGDRGSGEKLFF. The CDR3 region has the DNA TGCGCCAGCAGCTTGGGAGACAGGGGGTCTGGTGAAAAACTGTTTTTT.

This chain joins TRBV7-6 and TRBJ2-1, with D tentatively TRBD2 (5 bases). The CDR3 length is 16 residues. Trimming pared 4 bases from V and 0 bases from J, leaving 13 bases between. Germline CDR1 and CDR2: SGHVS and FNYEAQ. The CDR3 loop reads CASSYGVTVSYNEQFF. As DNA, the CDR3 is TGTGCCAGCAGCTACGGGGTCACAGTCTCCTACAATGAGCAGTTCTTC.

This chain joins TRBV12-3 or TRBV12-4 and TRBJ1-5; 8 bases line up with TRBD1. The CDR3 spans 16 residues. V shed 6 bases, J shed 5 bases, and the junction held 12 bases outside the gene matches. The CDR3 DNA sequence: TGTGCCAGCAGCCGGGGACAGGCGGCGAGGTATCAGCCCCAGCATTTT. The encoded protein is CASSRGQAARYQPQHF.

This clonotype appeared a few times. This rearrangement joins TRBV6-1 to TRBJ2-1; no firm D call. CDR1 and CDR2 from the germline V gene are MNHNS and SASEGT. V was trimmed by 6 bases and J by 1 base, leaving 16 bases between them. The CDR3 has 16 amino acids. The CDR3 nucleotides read TGTGCCAGCAGAACTCCCACACCATTTTCCTACAATGAGCAGTTCTTC. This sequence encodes CASRTPTPFSYNEQFF.

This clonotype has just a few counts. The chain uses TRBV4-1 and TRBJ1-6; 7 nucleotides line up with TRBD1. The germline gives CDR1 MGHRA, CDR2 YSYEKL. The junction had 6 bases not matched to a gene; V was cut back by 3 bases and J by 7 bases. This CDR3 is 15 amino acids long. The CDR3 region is CASSQEDRENSPLHF. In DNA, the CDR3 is TGCGCCAGCAGCCAGGAAGACAGGGAGAATTCACCCCTCCACTTT.

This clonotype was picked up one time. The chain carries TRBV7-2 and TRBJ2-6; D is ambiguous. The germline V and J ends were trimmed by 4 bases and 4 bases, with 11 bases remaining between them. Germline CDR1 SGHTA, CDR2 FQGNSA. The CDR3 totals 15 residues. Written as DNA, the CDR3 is TGTGCCAGCAGCTCCTATAGCCTCGGGGCCAACGTCCTGACTTTC. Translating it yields CASSSYSLGANVLTF.

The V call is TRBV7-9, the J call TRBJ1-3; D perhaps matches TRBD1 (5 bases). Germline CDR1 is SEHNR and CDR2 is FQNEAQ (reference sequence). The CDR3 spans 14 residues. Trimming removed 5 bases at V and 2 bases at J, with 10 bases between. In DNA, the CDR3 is TGTGCCAGCAGCCCGCGGGGGGCTGGAAACACCATATATTTT. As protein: CASSPRGAGNTIYF.

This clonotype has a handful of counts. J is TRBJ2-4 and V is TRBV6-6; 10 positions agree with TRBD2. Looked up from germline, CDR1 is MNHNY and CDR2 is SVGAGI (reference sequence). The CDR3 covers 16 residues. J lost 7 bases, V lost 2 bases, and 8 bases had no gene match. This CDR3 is CASSYGLAAQGNIQYF. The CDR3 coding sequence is TGTGCCAGCAGTTACGGACTAGCGGCGCAAGGGAACATTCAGTACTTC.

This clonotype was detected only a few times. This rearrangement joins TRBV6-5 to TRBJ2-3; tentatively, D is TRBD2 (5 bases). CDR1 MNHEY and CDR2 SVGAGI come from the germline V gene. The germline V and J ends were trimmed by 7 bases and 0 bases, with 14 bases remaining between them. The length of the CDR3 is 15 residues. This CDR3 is CASNRRRSSTDTQYF. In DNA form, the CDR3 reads TGTGCCAGCAACCGACGGAGGAGTAGCACAGATACGCAGTATTTT.

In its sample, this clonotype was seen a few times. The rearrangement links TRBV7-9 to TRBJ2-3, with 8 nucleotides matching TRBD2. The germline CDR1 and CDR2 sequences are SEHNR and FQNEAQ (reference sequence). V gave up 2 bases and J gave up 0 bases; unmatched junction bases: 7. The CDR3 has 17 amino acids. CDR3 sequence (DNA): TGTGCCAGCAGCTTATTTCCCGGCGGGGGGAGCACAGATACGCAGTATTTT. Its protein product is CASSLFPGGGSTDTQYF.

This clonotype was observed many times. The CDR3 DNA reads TGTGCCAGCTGGAGCGGGGGGGCCGGGGAGCTGTTTTTT. As protein: CASWSGGAGELFF. The rearrangement joins TRBV5-4 to TRBJ2-2; 10 bases are shared with TRBD2. From germline, CDR1 is SGHNT and CDR2 YYREEE (reference sequence). This CDR3 contains 13 residues. The J segment lost 6 bases and the V segment lost 7 bases, leaving 3 bases of the junction unmatched.

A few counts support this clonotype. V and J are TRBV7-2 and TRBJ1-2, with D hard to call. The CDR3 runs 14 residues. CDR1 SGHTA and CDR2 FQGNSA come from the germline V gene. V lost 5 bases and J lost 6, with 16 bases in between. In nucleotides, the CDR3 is TGTGCCAGCAGCCAAGCAACACCAAGGCATGGCTACACCTTC. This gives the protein CASSQATPRHGYTF.

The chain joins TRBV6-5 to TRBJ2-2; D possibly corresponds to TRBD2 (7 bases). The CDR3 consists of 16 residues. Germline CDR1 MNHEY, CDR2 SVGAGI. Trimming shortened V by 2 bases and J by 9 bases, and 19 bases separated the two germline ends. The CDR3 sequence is CASSYRPWGGSWELFF. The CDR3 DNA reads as TGTGCCAGCAGTTACCGTCCATGGGGGGGCAGCTGGGAGCTGTTTTTT.

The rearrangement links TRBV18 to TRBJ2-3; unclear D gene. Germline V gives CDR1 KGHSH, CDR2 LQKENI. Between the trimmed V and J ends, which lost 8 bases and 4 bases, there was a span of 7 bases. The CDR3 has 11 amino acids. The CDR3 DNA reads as TGTGCCAGCGCTCGGGCAGATACGCAGTATTTT. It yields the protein CASARADTQYF.

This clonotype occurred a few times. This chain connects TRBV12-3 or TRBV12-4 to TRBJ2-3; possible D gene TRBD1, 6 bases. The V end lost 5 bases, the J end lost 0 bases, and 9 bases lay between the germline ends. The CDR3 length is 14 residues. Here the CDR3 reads CASSQGYSTDTQYF. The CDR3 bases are TGTGCCAGCAGTCAGGGGTACAGCACAGATACGCAGTATTTT.